The 27 T cell receptor beta chains in this list originate from one sample, sequenced in a study of shared clonotypes between healthy human individuals. TCRdb keeps only in-frame clones here, not all; method: immunoSEQ multiplex PCR. The data hold 1 million to 1.3 million clones, with around 78% observed a single time. The sequenced material came from memory CD4+ T cells from PBMCs. Subset here: CD45RA-negative fraction. These receptors were collected from a man younger than 30 in good health. Some clones in this sample may be carry-over from other donors' samples.

The V call is TRBV18, the J call TRBJ1-3; no definite D call. From germline, CDR1 is KGHSH and CDR2 LQKENI. V was clipped by 8 bases and J by 0 bases, with 11 bases between them. The CDR3 is 14 amino acids. The CDR3 nucleotides read TGTGCCAGCGGTGACGGGAGCTCTGGAAACACCATATATTTT. As protein: CASGDGSSGNTIYF.

The chain has TRBV7-9 and TRBJ2-2; TRBD2 agrees at 7 bases. The germline CDR1 and CDR2 sequences are SEHNR and FQNEAQ (reference sequence). The CDR3 length is 17 residues. The V and J ends lost 5 bases and 0 bases, in that order; junction bases with no gene match: 9. The CDR3 nucleotides are TGTGCCAGCAGCCCCAACCGGGGGGTGGCGAACACCGGGGAGCTGTTTTTT. It specifies CASSPNRGVANTGELFF.

The gene calls are TRBV2 and TRBJ2-2; 8 bases map to TRBD1. V was clipped by 6 bases and J by 7 bases; unmatched bases: 4. The CDR3 is 13 residues long. Germline CDR1 and CDR2: SNHLY and FYNNEI. The DNA for the CDR3 is TGTGCCAGCAGGGAACAGGGGGTCGGGGAGCTGTTTTTT. It translates to CASREQGVGELFF.

This chain's CDR3 is CASSLLLAGNEQFF. CDR3 DNA sequence: TGTGCCAGCAGCTTGCTACTAGCGGGCAATGAGCAGTTCTTC. V is TRBV5-4 and J is TRBJ2-1; 9 bases are a match to TRBD2. The CDR3 contains 14 residues. Germline values: CDR1 SGHNT, CDR2 YYREEE (reference sequence). J was trimmed by 6 bases and V by 1 base; bases with no gene match: 2.

A note on this clone: A read error may be the cause here, since a much bigger clone is one base away. Other DNA sequences in this specimen translate into the identical CDR3. The chain is built from TRBV28 and TRBJ1-5, with D unclear. The CDR3 spans 12 residues. The germline V and J ends were trimmed by 3 bases and 3 bases, with 3 bases remaining between them. Germline CDR1 MDHEN, CDR2 SYDVKM. For the CDR3, the DNA is TGTGCCAGCAGTTTGGTCAATCAGCCCCAGCATTTT. This translates into CASSLVNQPQHF.

This chain joins TRBV6-5 and TRBJ2-6; D call uncertain. The CDR3 spans 14 residues. Per the germline V gene, CDR1 is MNHEY and CDR2 is SVGAGI. V lost 6 bases to trimming and J lost 0 bases, with 6 bases between them. The CDR3, as DNA: TGTGCCAGCAGCCGGAACTCTGGGGCCAACGTCCTGACTTTC. Translating gives CASSRNSGANVLTF.

The J gene is TRBJ2-7, the V gene TRBV7-9; TRBD1 matches 7 bases. With V trimmed by 3 bases and J by 2 bases, 4 bases remained unmatched. The length of the CDR3 is 14 residues. Germline values: CDR1 SEHNR, CDR2 FQNEAQ (reference sequence). The CDR3 nucleotides are TGTGCCAGCAGCTTCCGGGACAGACCCTACGAGCAGTACTTC. Translation: CASSFRDRPYEQYF.

V and J are TRBV29-1 and TRBJ2-5; D call uncertain. In germline, CDR1 is SQVTM, CDR2 ANQGSEA. This CDR3 comprises 13 residues. Trimming left V 5 bases short and J 4 bases short, with 14 bases between. CDR3 sequence (DNA): TGCAGCGTTCCGGACGGACGGACAGAGACCCAGTACTTC. Residues: CSVPDGRTETQYF.

This chain uses TRBV10-3 with TRBJ2-2, with D possibly being TRBD1 or TRBD2 (5 bases each). The length of the CDR3 is 17 residues. Looked up from germline, CDR1 is ENHRY and CDR2 is SYGVKD. Between the trimmed V and J ends, which lost 0 bases and 0 bases, there was a span of 11 bases. CDR3 DNA sequence: TGTGCCATCAGTGAGTCTCGGGGCCTAGCGAACACCGGGGAGCTGTTTTTT. It specifies CAISESRGLANTGELFF.

Points on this clone: A much more abundant neighbour one base away suggests this may be a read error. The chain joins TRBV7-6 to TRBJ2-7; the D is unclear. The CDR3 runs 12 residues. The germline gives CDR1 SGHVS, CDR2 FNYEAQ. The V end lost 4 bases, the J end lost 7 bases, and 11 bases lay between the germline ends. CDR3 DNA sequence: TGTGCCAGCAGCTCGACGGGCAGAGAGCAGTACTTC. Translating gives CASSSTGREQYF.

The CDR3 nucleotides are TGTGCCAGCGGGGAAGAGAGCACAGATACGCAGTATTTT. Amino acids: CASGEESTDTQYF. The chain links TRBV2 to TRBJ2-3; no firm D call. Deletions cut 8 bases from V and 0 bases from J, with 9 bases between. CDR3 length: 13 residues. Per the germline V gene, CDR1 is SNHLY and CDR2 is FYNNEI.

This chain uses TRBV7-2 with TRBJ1-1; 7 positions match TRBD1. Germline CDR1 and CDR2: SGHTA and FQGNSA. Trimming cost V 5 bases and J 4 bases; bases outside gene matches: 7. The CDR3 is made up of 14 amino acids. The CDR3: CASSQTGVTTEAFF. The CDR3 bases are TGTGCCAGCAGCCAAACAGGGGTGACCACTGAAGCTTTCTTT. Supplemented by reference TRBV7-2 and TRBJ1-1, the full variable domain reads GAGVSQSPSNKVTEKGKDVELRCDPISGHTALYWYRQSLGQGLEFLIYFQGNSAPDKSGLPSDRFSAERTGGSVSTLTIQRTQQEDSAVYLCASSQTGVTTEAFFGQGTRLTVV.

The chain links TRBV11-2 to TRBJ2-5, with D maybe TRBD2 (5 bases). This CDR3 is 16 amino acids long. Deletions cut 1 base from V and 5 bases from J, with 17 bases between. Germline V CDR1 and CDR2: SGHAT, FQNNGV. This CDR3 is CASSLVLWEFGETQYF. The CDR3 coding sequence is TGTGCCAGCAGCTTAGTACTTTGGGAGTTTGGGGAGACCCAGTACTTC.

The chain employs TRBV27 and TRBJ2-5; D call uncertain. The germline V gene has CDR1 MNHEY and CDR2 SMNVEV (reference sequence). Trimming removed 5 bases from V and 0 bases from J, with 22 bases in between. This CDR3 contains 18 residues. In DNA form, the CDR3 reads TGTGCCAGCAGTCGAAAGTTTAACCCGTCGATGTACCAAGAGACCCAGTACTTC. Translated, it gives CASSRKFNPSMYQETQYF.

This clone was detected once. The V gene is TRBV5-1, the J gene TRBJ2-1; 9 bases align to TRBD2. Germline CDR1 SGHRS, CDR2 YFSETQ. The V gene end was trimmed by 0 bases and the J gene end by 10 bases; junction bases not matched to a gene: 8. This CDR3 is 15 amino acids long. The CDR3 loop is CASSLDSGSQTEQFF. CDR3 nucleotide sequence: TGCGCCAGCAGCTTGGATAGCGGGAGTCAAACCGAGCAGTTCTTC.

This chain uses TRBV2 with TRBJ1-5; a possible D gene is TRBD1 (5 bases). Trimming shortened V by 5 bases and J by 1 base, and 6 bases separated the two germline ends. The CDR3 runs to 13 residues. Looked up from germline, CDR1 is SNHLY and CDR2 is FYNNEI. CDR3 sequence: CASSRQSNQPQHF. The DNA of the CDR3 is TGTGCCAGCAGTAGACAGAGCAATCAGCCCCAGCATTTT.

The gene calls are TRBV10-3 and TRBJ1-1, with D perhaps matching TRBD1 (6 bases). This CDR3 is 14 amino acids long. V was cut by 4 bases and J by 1 base, with 10 bases left in between. Germline assignment: CDR1 ENHRY and CDR2 SYGVKD. In DNA form, the CDR3 reads TGTGCCATCAGTGCTGGGGGGGCGAACACTGAAGCTTTCTTT. It yields the protein CAISAGGANTEAFF.

The rearrangement uses TRBV5-1 and TRBJ2-6; possibly TRBD1 for D (6 bases). V gave up 0 bases and J gave up 0 bases, with 13 bases separating them. Germline V gene lookup returns CDR1 SGHRS and CDR2 YFSETQ. There are 18 residues in the CDR3. CDR3 in amino acids: CASSLAPTGLSGANVLTF. The CDR3 nucleotides are TGCGCCAGCAGCTTGGCCCCCACAGGGCTCTCTGGGGCCAACGTCCTGACTTTC.

As DNA, the CDR3 is TGTGCCAGCAGCGTAGTGGGCGGGAACCAAGAGACCCAGTACTTC. Protein product: CASSVVGGNQETQYF. This sequence joins TRBV9 and TRBJ2-5, with D perhaps TRBD2 (6 bases). V shed 0 bases and J shed 0 bases, with 9 bases lying between them. The CDR3 consists of 15 residues. Germline lookup yields CDR1 SGDLS and CDR2 YYNGEE.

V gene TRBV5-5 combines with J gene TRBJ1-5, with D hard to call. V lost 6 bases and J 3 bases, leaving 16 bases between the germline ends. Per the germline V gene, CDR1 is SGHKS and CDR2 is YYEKEE (reference sequence). There are 15 residues in the CDR3. The CDR3, as DNA: TGTGCCAGCACTAGATCATCGCAGCTCAATCAGCCCCAGCATTTT. Translated: CASTRSSQLNQPQHF.

This clone was counted many times. Within the sample, other DNA sequences also encode this same CDR3. V gene TRBV30 combines with J gene TRBJ1-2, with no clear D. V lost 1 base and J 3 bases, leaving 9 bases between the germline ends. CDR3 length: 13 amino acids. Germline values: CDR1 GTSNPN, CDR2 SVGIG (reference sequence). The CDR3 reads CAWSEMTHYGYTF. CDR3 DNA sequence: TGTGCCTGGAGTGAGATGACTCACTATGGCTACACCTTC.

This clone is a singleton in its sample. A clone one base away is much larger, so this may be a read error. The V and J genes are TRBV25-1 and TRBJ1-2; 8 bases fit TRBD1. CDR3 size: 12 residues. The ends lost 6 bases at V and 3 bases at J; junction bases unmatched: 0. Germline V CDR1 and CDR2: MGHDK, SYGVNS. CDR3 protein: CASRDRDYGYTF. The CDR3 DNA is TGTGCCAGCAGGGACAGGGACTATGGCTACACCTTC.

This clone was detected only a few times. This CDR3 is also generated by other DNA sequences in the sample. The chain is built from TRBV5-1 and TRBJ2-7; 7 bases map to TRBD1. Germline V gene sequence: CDR1 SGHRS, CDR2 YFSETQ. The CDR3 has 13 amino acids. V was pared by 4 bases and J by 6 bases, with 7 bases of the junction left unmatched. Written as DNA, the CDR3 is TGCGCCAGCAGCCTGTACAGGGGAACCGAGCAGTACTTC. Protein: CASSLYRGTEQYF.

The chain carries TRBV10-3 and TRBJ2-7; 8 nucleotides match TRBD2. This CDR3 region has 14 residues. Germline trimming cut 10 bases from V and 4 bases from J; bases unmatched to any gene: 12. Germline CDR1 ENHRY, CDR2 SYGVKD. The CDR3 region is CATAGGARIYEQYF. The CDR3 DNA sequence: TGTGCCACCGCGGGGGGAGCCCGGATATACGAGCAGTACTTC.

V gene TRBV19 combines with J gene TRBJ2-4; D gene unclear. From germline, CDR1 is LNHDA and CDR2 SQIVND (reference sequence). With 1 base removed from V and 8 bases from J, the gap between germline ends came to 9 bases. The CDR3 runs to 13 residues. CDR3 protein: CASSIGLGDIQYF. CDR3 in DNA: TGTGCCAGTAGTATAGGTCTAGGAGACATTCAGTACTTC.

The chain has TRBV5-6 and TRBJ1-5; the D is unclear. The CDR3 loop spans 14 amino acids. V lost 4 bases, J lost 3 bases, and 11 bases lay in between. Germline CDR1 is SGHDT and CDR2 is YYEEEE. In nucleotides, the CDR3 is TGTGCCAGCAGCCTTTCAGGATTCAATCAGCCCCAGCATTTT. Residues: CASSLSGFNQPQHF.

V usage is TRBV2 and J usage is TRBJ2-3; 7 bases are a match to TRBD2. V lost 5 bases, J lost 8 bases, and 13 bases stayed unmatched. This CDR3 contains 15 residues. In germline, CDR1 is SNHLY, CDR2 FYNNEI. Written as DNA, the CDR3 is TGTGCCAGCAGTCCCGGGCGTGGTAGCGGGCCTACGCAGTATTTT. Amino acids: CASSPGRGSGPTQYF.